One T cell receptor (beta chain) is described in this entry. In germline, CDR1 is SGHTA, CDR2 FQGNSA. The length of the CDR3 is 15 residues. V was trimmed by 5 bases and J by 8 bases, leaving 18 bases between them. TCRdb's copy holds only in-frame clones and misses some; the assay was immunoSEQ multiplex PCR. The table lists about 180,000 clones, roughly 90% of them singletons. This specimen belongs to a study of blood T cell repertoires in COVID-19. This chain links TRBV7-2 with TRBJ1-4; D is possibly TRBD1 (6 bases). Sequenced: peripheral blood. This clonotype originated in a man between 70 and 80 years old with active or convalescent COVID-19. This CDR3 reads CASSSRQDSGEKLFF. Here the CDR3 DNA reads TGTGCCAGCAGCAGCAGACAGGACTCGGGGGAAAAACTGTTTTTT.